These 16 T cell receptor beta chains came from one sample sequenced in a study of OX40 agonist ivuxolimab in advanced cancers. Assay: immunoSEQ multiplex PCR; the TCRdb copy retains only in-frame clones and omits some. Here the sample spans some 70,000 clones, roughly 84% being singletons. Here the sequenced sample was CD4+ or CD8+ T cells sorted from blood, taken in a trial of the OX40 agonist ivuxolimab. These TCRs come from an adult with an advanced solid tumor such as melanoma, head and neck, liver or kidney cancer.

The chain combines TRBV15 with TRBJ2-7; 8 bases align to TRBD1. Germline V CDR1 and CDR2: LNHNV, YYDKDF (reference sequence). The CDR3 is 14 residues long. The J segment lost 6 bases and the V segment lost 1 base, leaving 5 bases of the junction unmatched. This chain's CDR3 is CATSRGGTGAEQYF. DNA for the CDR3: TGTGCCACCAGCAGAGGGGGGACAGGCGCCGAGCAGTACTTC.

V gene TRBV7-9 combines with J gene TRBJ2-5; 12 positions match TRBD1. CDR3 length: 18 amino acids. The V gene end was trimmed by 5 bases and the J gene end by 6 bases; junction bases not matched to a gene: 16. Germline lookup yields CDR1 SEHNR and CDR2 FQNEAQ (reference sequence). CDR3 sequence reads: CASSPRTGTGGALKTQYF. CDR3 in DNA: TGTGCCAGCAGCCCGCGTACCGGGACAGGGGGCGCATTGAAGACCCAGTACTTC.

This chain joins TRBV18 and TRBJ2-5; 7 bases agree with TRBD1. TRBJ2-7 explains the end of the DNA better; the J call may be wrong. Germline CDR1 is KGHSH and CDR2 is LQKENI. This CDR3 comprises 15 residues. CDR3 residues: CASSPPGTAVGEQYF. The CDR3 DNA reads TGTGCCAGCTCACCACCTGGGACAGCGGTCGGCGAGCAGTACTTC.

The V and J genes are TRBV5-1 and TRBJ2-2; perhaps TRBD1 as D (5 bases). Germline V CDR1 and CDR2: SGHRS, YFSETQ. Trimming shortened V by 5 bases and J by 3 bases, and 11 bases separated the two germline ends. This CDR3 has 14 residues. CDR3 sequence reads: CASSQGAYTGELFF. The CDR3 DNA follows: TGCGCCAGCAGTCAAGGGGCCTACACCGGGGAGCTGTTTTTT.

J is TRBJ1-2 and V is TRBV6-5; no definite D call. The CDR3 has 12 amino acids. Germline V gives CDR1 MNHEY, CDR2 SVGAGI. Trimming removed 7 bases at V and 7 bases at J, with 13 bases between. The DNA of the CDR3 is TGTGCCAGCAAGGAGAGTATCGGTGGCTACACCTTC. Encoded protein: CASKESIGGYTF.

The chain has TRBV4-2 and TRBJ2-7, with 7 bases lining up with TRBD1. The CDR3 is made up of 14 amino acids. V lost 0 bases, J lost 6 bases, and 5 bases stayed unmatched. The V gene's germline CDR1 is LGHNA and CDR2 YNFKEQ. The CDR3 region is CASSQDRGQGEQYF. The CDR3 DNA sequence: TGTGCCAGCAGCCAAGATAGGGGGCAGGGCGAGCAGTACTTC.

The gene calls are TRBV7-7 and TRBJ2-5, with D possibly being TRBD2 (6 bases). Trimming took 0 bases from V and 7 from J, leaving 9 bases between them. Germline V gene lookup returns CDR1 SSHAT and CDR2 FNYEAQ (reference sequence). This CDR3 comprises 13 residues. The CDR3 nucleotides are TGTGCCAGCAGCTTAGCGCCCGGGGGGACCCAGTACTTC. The encoded protein is CASSLAPGGTQYF.

V is TRBV7-2 and J is TRBJ2-2; tentatively, D is TRBD1 (6 bases). CDR3 length: 15 amino acids. V gave up 5 bases and J gave up 6 bases, with 16 bases separating them. Germline V CDR1 and CDR2: SGHTA, FQGNSA. In nucleotides, the CDR3 is TGTGCCAGCAGCCGTCAAAACAGGGCAGCCGGGGAGCTGTTTTTT. Protein sequence: CASSRQNRAAGELFF.

The chain uses TRBV4-3 and TRBJ2-2, with D possibly being TRBD2 (5 bases). Per the germline V gene, CDR1 is LGHNA and CDR2 is YSLEER. The CDR3 has 14 amino acids. The ends were cut back, 0 bases at V and 7 bases at J, with 9 bases in the middle. CDR3 sequence: CASSQDRAVGELFF. CDR3 in DNA: TGCGCCAGCAGCCAAGATAGAGCGGTCGGGGAGCTGTTTTTT.

The CDR3 region has the DNA TGTGCCAGCAGTACCGGGGTGGGGAACACTGAAGCTTTCTTT. Its protein is CASSTGVGNTEAFF. The chain uses TRBV27 and TRBJ1-1; D remains unclear. Germline CDR1 and CDR2: MNHEY and SMNVEV (reference sequence). The CDR3 loop spans 14 amino acids. Trimming stripped 5 bases from V and 1 base from J, with 11 bases between.

The chain joins TRBV5-1 to TRBJ2-7; D is unresolved. Deletions cut 2 bases from V and 2 bases from J, with 8 bases between. Germline lookup yields CDR1 SGHRS and CDR2 YFSETQ. The CDR3 has 13 amino acids. DNA of the CDR3: TGCGCCAGCAGCTTCCCTAAAACCTACGAGCAGTACTTC. Its protein product is CASSFPKTYEQYF.

The chain joins TRBV7-2 to TRBJ2-5; perhaps TRBD1 as D (7 bases). CDR1 and CDR2 from the germline V gene are SGHTA and FQGNSA. The CDR3 runs 16 residues. V lost 3 bases to trimming and J lost 1 base, with 15 bases between them. CDR3 region: CASSFITGEVQETQYF. The CDR3 coding sequence is TGTGCCAGCAGCTTCATTACAGGGGAGGTCCAAGAGACCCAGTACTTC.

The J gene is TRBJ1-2, the V gene TRBV28; 7 nucleotides line up with TRBD1. Germline V gives CDR1 MDHEN, CDR2 SYDVKM. Unmatched junction bases numbered 6, after V lost 6 bases and J lost 5 bases. This CDR3 is 13 amino acids long. Here the CDR3 reads CASRWDSTYGYTF. The CDR3 region has the DNA TGTGCCAGCAGGTGGGACAGCACTTATGGCTACACCTTC.

This clone was seen a single time. The chain employs TRBV10-3 and TRBJ2-5; no clear D. This CDR3 region has 13 residues. V lost 6 bases and J 7 bases, leaving 15 bases between the germline ends. Germline CDR1 is ENHRY and CDR2 is SYGVKD. CDR3 nucleotides: TGTGCCATCAGCGTAGACCCCTTGGTGACCCAGTACTTC. It encodes CAISVDPLVTQYF.

The chain has TRBV6-5 and TRBJ2-5; TRBD1 might be the D (5 bases). Germline CDR1 and CDR2: MNHEY and SVGAGI. This CDR3 comprises 16 residues. Trimming left V 2 bases short and J 0 bases short, with 13 bases between. CDR3 sequence: CASSYAPSGYQETQYF. As DNA, the CDR3 is TGTGCCAGCAGTTACGCGCCCTCAGGGTACCAAGAGACCCAGTACTTC.

This clone appeared once. V is TRBV5-1 and J is TRBJ2-3; maybe TRBD2 (7 bases). This CDR3 is 15 amino acids long. Germline lookup yields CDR1 SGHRS and CDR2 YFSETQ. Trimming removed 2 bases at V and 6 bases at J, with 16 bases between. This CDR3 reads CASSLTGGRGDTQYF. The CDR3 DNA reads as TGCGCCAGCAGCTTAACGGGGGGCCGGGGCGATACGCAGTATTTT. Combining the CDR3 with reference TRBV5-1 and TRBJ2-3 gives the whole variable domain KAGVTQTPRYLIKTRGQQVTLSCSPISGHRSVSWYQQTPGQGLQFLFEYFSETQRNKGNFPGRFSGRQFSNSRSEMNVSTLELGDSALYLCASSLTGGRGDTQYFGPGTRLTVL.